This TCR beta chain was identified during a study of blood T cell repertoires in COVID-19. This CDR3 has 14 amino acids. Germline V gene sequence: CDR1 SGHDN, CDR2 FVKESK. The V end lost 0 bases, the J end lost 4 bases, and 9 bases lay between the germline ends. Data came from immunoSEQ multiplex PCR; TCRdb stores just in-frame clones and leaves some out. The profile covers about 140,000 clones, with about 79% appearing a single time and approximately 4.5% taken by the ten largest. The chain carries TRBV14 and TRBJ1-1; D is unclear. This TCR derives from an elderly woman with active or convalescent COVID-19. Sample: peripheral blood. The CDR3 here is CASSQDLRVTEAFF. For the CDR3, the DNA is TGTGCCAGCAGCCAAGATTTGCGGGTCACTGAAGCTTTCTTT.